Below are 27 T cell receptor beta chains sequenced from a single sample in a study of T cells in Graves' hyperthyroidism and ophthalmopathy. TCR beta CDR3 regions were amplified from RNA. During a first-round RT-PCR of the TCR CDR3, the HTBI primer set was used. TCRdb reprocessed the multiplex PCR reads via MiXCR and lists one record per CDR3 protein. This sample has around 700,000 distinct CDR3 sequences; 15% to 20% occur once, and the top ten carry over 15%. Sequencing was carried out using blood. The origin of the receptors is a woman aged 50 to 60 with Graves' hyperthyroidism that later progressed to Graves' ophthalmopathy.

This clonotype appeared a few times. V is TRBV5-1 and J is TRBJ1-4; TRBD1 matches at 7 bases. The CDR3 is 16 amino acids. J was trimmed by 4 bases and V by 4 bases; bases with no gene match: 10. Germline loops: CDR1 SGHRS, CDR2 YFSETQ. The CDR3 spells CASSPGRGTDNEKLFF. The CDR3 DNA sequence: TGCGCCAGCAGCCCGGGGAGGGGGACAGATAATGAAAAACTGTTTTTT.

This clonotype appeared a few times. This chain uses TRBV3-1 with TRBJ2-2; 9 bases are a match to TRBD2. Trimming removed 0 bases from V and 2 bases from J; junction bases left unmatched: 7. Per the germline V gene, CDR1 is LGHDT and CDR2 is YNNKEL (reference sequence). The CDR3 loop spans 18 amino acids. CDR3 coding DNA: TGTGCCAGCAGCCAAGATGGCCAGCGGGGGGTTAACACCGGGGAGCTGTTTTTT. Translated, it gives CASSQDGQRGVNTGELFF. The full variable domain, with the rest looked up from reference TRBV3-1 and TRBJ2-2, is DTAVSQTPKYLVTQMGNDKSIKCEQNLGHDTMYWYKQDSKKFLKIMFSYNNKELIINETVPNRFSPKSPDKAHLNLHINSLELGDSAVYFCASSQDGQRGVNTGELFFGEGSRLTVL.

The CDR3 here is CASRSHPGQTNTEAFF. The CDR3 bases are TGTGCCAGCAGAAGTCATCCGGGACAGACGAACACTGAAGCTTTCTTT. The V gene is TRBV12-3 or TRBV12-4, the J gene TRBJ1-1, with 7 bases aligning to TRBD1. The CDR3 covers 16 residues. The ends lost 6 bases at V and 1 base at J; junction bases unmatched: 11.

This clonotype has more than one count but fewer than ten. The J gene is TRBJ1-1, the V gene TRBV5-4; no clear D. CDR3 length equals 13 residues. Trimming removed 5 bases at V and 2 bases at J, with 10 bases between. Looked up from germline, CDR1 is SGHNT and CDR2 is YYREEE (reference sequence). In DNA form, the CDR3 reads TGTGCCAGCAGGATGGACGGTAACACTGAAGCTTTCTTT. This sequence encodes CASRMDGNTEAFF.

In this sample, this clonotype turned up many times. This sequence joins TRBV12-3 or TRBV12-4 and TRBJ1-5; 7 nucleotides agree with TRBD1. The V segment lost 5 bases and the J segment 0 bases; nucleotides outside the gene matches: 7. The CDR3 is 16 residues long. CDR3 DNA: TGTGCCAGCAGTCCCCTGACAGGGCATAGCAATCAGCCCCAGCATTTT. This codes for CASSPLTGHSNQPQHF.

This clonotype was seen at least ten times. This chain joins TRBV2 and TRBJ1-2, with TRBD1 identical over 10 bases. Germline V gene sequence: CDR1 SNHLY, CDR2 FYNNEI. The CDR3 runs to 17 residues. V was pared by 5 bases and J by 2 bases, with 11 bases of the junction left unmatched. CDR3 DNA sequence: TGTGCCAGCAGTCTAAGAATTCGGGACAGGGGAAACTATGGCTACACCTTC. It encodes CASSLRIRDRGNYGYTF.

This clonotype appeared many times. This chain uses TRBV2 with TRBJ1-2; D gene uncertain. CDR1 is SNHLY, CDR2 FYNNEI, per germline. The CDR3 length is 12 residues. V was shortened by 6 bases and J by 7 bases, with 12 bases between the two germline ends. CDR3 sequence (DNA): TGTGCCAGCAGAACCCAGAGTCTTGGCTACACCTTC. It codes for CASRTQSLGYTF.

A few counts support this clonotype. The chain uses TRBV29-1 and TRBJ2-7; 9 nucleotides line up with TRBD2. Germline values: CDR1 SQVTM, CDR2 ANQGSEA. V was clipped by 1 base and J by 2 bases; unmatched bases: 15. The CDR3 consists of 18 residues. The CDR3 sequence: CSVEGTEAEREEPYEQYF. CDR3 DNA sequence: TGCAGCGTTGAAGGGACCGAGGCCGAGCGGGAGGAACCCTACGAGCAGTACTTC.

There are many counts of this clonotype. The chain's CDR3 is CASSLFRATYNEQFF. CDR3 nucleotide sequence: TGTGCCAGCAGCCTTTTTAGGGCTACCTACAATGAGCAGTTCTTC. The chain employs TRBV3-1 and TRBJ2-1; D remains ambiguous. The CDR3 extends over 15 amino acids. V dropped 4 bases and J dropped 2 bases, with 12 bases sitting between them. The germline gives CDR1 LGHDT, CDR2 YNNKEL (reference sequence).

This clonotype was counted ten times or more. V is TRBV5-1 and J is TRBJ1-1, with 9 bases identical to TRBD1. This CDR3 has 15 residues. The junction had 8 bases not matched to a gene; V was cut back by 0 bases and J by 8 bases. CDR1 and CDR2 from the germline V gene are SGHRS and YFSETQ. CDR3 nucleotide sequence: TGCGCCAGCAGCTTGGGGGACAGGGCCCTCACGGAAGCTTTCTTT. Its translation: CASSLGDRALTEAFF.

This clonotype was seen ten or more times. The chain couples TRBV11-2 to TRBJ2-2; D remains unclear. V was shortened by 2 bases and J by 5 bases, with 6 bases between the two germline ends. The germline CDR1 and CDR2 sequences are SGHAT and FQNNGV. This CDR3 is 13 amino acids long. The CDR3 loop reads CASSLSMTGELFF. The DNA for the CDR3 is TGTGCCAGCAGCTTAAGCATGACCGGGGAGCTGTTTTTT.

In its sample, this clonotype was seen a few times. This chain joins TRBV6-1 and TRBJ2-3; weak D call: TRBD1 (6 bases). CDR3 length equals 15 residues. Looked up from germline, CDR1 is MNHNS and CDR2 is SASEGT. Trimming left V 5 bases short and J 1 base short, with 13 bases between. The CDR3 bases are TGTGCCAGCAGTTATTCAGGGGCCCGCACAGATACGCAGTATTTT. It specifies CASSYSGARTDTQYF.

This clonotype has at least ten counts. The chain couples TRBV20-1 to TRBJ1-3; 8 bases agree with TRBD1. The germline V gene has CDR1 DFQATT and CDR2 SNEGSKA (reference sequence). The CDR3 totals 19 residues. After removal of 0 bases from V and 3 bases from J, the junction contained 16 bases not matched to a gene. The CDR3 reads CSARDQSYWAGGFGNTIYF. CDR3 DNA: TGCAGTGCTAGAGATCAAAGTTATTGGGCAGGGGGCTTTGGAAACACCATATATTTT.

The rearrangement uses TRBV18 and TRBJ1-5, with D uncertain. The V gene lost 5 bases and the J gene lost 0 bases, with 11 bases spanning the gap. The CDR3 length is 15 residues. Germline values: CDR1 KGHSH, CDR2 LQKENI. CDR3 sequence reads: CASSAGGGSNQPQHF. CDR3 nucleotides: TGTGCCAGCTCAGCAGGAGGAGGTAGCAATCAGCCCCAGCATTTT.

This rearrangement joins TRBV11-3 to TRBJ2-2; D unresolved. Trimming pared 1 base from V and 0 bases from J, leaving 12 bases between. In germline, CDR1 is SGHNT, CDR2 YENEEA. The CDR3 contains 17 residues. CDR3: CASSLALSSANTGELFF. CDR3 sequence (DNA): TGTGCCAGCAGCTTAGCCCTATCCTCCGCGAACACCGGGGAGCTGTTTTTT.

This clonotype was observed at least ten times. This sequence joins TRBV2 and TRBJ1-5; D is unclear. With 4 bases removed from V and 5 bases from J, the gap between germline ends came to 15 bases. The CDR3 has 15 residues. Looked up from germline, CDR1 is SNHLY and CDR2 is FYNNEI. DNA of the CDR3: TGTGCCAGCAGTGGGCAGACGGCGGGCGATCAGCCCCAGCATTTT. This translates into CASSGQTAGDQPQHF.

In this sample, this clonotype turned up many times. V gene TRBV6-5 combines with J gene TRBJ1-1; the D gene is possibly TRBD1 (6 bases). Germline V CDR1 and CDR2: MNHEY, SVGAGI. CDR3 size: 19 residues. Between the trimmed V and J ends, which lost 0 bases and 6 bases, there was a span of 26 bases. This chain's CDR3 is CASSYSSGGQGRRTAEAFF. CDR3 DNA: TGTGCCAGCAGTTACTCTTCGGGGGGCCAAGGACGGCGAACGGCTGAAGCTTTCTTT.

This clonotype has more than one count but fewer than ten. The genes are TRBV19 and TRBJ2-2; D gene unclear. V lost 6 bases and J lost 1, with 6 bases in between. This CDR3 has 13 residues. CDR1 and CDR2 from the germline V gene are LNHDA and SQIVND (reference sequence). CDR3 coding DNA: TGTGCCAGTAGACAGCGGAACACCGGGGAGCTGTTTTTT. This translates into CASRQRNTGELFF.

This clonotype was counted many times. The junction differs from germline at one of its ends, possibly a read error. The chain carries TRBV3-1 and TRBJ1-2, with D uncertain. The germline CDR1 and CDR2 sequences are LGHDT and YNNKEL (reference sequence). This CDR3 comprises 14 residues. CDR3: CASSQGAPRSGHTF. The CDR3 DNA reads TGTGCCAGCAGCCAAGGGGCACCGCGAAGTGGCCACACCTTC.

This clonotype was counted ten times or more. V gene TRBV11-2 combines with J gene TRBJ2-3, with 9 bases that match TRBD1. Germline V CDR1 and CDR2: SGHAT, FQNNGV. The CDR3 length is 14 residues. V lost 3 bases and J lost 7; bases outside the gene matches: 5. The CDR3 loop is CASSFGTGLNTQYF. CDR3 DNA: TGTGCCAGCAGCTTTGGGACAGGGCTAAATACGCAGTATTTT. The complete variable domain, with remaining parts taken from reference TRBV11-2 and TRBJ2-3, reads EAGVAQSPRYKIIEKRQSVAFWCNPISGHATLYWYQQILGQGPKLLIQFQNNGVVDDSQLPKDRFSAERLKGVDSTLKIQPAKLEDSAVYLCASSFGTGLNTQYFGPGTRLTVL.

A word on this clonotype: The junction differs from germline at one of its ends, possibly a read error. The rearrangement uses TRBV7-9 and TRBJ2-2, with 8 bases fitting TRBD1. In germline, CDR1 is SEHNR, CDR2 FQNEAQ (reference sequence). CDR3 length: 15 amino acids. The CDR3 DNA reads TGTGCCAGCAGCGCCAGGGGGCGGAACACCGGGGAGCTGTCTTTT. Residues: CASSARGRNTGELSF.

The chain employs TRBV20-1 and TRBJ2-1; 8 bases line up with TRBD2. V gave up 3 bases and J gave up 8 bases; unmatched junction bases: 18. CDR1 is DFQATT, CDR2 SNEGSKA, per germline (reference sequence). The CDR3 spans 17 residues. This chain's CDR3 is CSASQSSGTRPWDEQFF. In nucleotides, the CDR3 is TGCAGTGCTAGCCAGAGTAGCGGGACACGGCCGTGGGATGAGCAGTTCTTC.

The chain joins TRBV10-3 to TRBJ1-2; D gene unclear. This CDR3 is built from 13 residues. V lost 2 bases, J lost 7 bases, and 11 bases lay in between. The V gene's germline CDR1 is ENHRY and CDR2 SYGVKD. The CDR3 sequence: CAISEGNMSGYTF. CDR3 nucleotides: TGTGCCATCAGTGAGGGCAATATGAGTGGCTACACCTTC.

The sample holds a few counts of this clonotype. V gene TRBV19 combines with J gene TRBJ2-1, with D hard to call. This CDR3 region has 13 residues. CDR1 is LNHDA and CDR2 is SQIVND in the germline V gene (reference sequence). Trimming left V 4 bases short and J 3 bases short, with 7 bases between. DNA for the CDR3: TGTGCCAGTAGTAAGGACGGCTACAATGAGCAGTTCTTC. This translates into CASSKDGYNEQFF.

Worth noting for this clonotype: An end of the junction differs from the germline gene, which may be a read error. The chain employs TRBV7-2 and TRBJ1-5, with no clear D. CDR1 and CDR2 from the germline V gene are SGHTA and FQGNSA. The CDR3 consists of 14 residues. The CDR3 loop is CASSVGSLNQPQHF. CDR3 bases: TGCGCCAGTTCAGTAGGCAGTTTGAATCAGCCCCAGCATTTT. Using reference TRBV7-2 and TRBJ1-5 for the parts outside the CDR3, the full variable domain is GAGVSQSPSNKVTEKGKDVELRCDPISGHTALYWYRQSLGQGLEFLIYFQGNSAPDKSGLPSDRFSAERTGGSVSTLTIQRTQQEDSAVYLCASSVGSLNQPQHFGDGTRLSIL.

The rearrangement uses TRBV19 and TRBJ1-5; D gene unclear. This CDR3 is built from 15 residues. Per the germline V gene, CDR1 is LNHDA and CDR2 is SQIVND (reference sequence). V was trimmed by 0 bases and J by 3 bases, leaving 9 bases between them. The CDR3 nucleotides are TGTGCCAGTAGTATAGATACAACAGCCAATCAGCCCCAGCATTTT. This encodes CASSIDTTANQPQHF.

The CDR3 sequence is CASSSRTGAGTGELFF. The CDR3 DNA reads TGCGCCAGCAGCTCTCGGACAGGGGCGGGCACCGGGGAGCTGTTTTTT. The chain links TRBV5-1 to TRBJ2-2; 9 nucleotides agree with TRBD1. This CDR3 has 16 residues. V dropped 3 bases and J dropped 4; count of bases not matched to a gene: 7. Germline assignment: CDR1 SGHRS and CDR2 YFSETQ.